The clone carrying this T cell receptor beta chain was detected only a few times. These data belong to a study of regulatory T cells in long-lasting Graves disease. Arm-PCR of CDR3 regions and iRepertoire HTBI primers were the basis on which TCR beta libraries were built. MiXCR, applied by TCRdb to the multiplex PCR reads, yields one record per CDR3 protein. This table holds 560,000 or so distinct CDR3 sequences, about 15% found once. Regarding time point: newly diagnosed GD, antithyroid drugs for less than 3 months. PBMC-extracted RNA yielded the TCR library. The V segment lost 7 bases and the J segment 2 bases; nucleotides outside the gene matches: 5. CDR3 length equals 14 residues. The same specimen was also included in a second study, on T cells in Graves' hyperthyroidism and ophthalmopathy. This second study notes: In the first-round RT-PCR of the TCR CDR3, the HTBI primer set was used.

The sample was peripheral blood mononuclear cells (PBMCs), taken at new diagnosis, from a patient treated with antithyroid drugs. V usage is TRBV12-3 or TRBV12-4 and J usage is TRBJ2-1, with 7 bases matching TRBD2. The origin of this receptor is a man younger than 30 with Graves disease. In DNA, the CDR3 is TGTGCCAGCATGAACGCGGGAGCCTACAATGAGCAGTTCTTC. Amino acid sequence: CASMNAGAYNEQFF.